The rows below give T cell receptor beta chains drawn from one sample of a study of PD-L1 blockade in urothelial cancer. Data came from immunoSEQ multiplex PCR; TCRdb stores just in-frame clones and leaves some out. Of roughly 25,000 clones in the sample, roughly 80% were seen once. The sequencing used PBMCs, collected around atezolizumab (anti-PD-L1) treatment. All receptors derive from an older man with urothelial cancer. CDR3s include the opening cysteine and the closing phenylalanine or tryptophan. Fields, in order: clone size, D gene, V gene, J gene, CDR3 protein, CDR3 DNA. A D gene is named only where the DNA matches it firmly. Expanded clones get a size class; other rows say once, few or many, or leave the size out.

abundance: -; d_gene: TRBD2; v_gene: TRBV5-4; j_gene: TRBJ2-7; CDR3aa: CASSLPSGKTYEQYF; CDR3nt: TGTGCCAGCAGCTTGCCTAGCGGAAAGACCTACGAGCAGTACTTC
abundance: -; d_gene: -; v_gene: TRBV4-1; j_gene: TRBJ2-2; CDR3aa: CASSRLDSRNTGELFF; CDR3nt: TGCGCCAGCAGCCGCCTCGACAGCCGAAACACCGGGGAGCTGTTTTTT
abundance: -; d_gene: -; v_gene: TRBV12-2; j_gene: TRBJ2-1; CDR3aa: CASRLVQLSLTYNEQFF; CDR3nt: TGTGCAAGTCGCTTAGTGCAACTCTCACTAACCTACAATGAGCAGTTCTTC
abundance: -; d_gene: -; v_gene: TRBV7-3; j_gene: TRBJ2-7; CDR3aa: CASSLGAGTSYEQYF; CDR3nt: TGTGCCAGCAGCTTGGGGGCAGGTACCTCCTACGAGCAGTACTTC
abundance: -; d_gene: -; v_gene: TRBV7-2; j_gene: TRBJ2-3; CDR3aa: CASSFRLNTDTQYF; CDR3nt: TGTGCCAGCAGCTTTCGACTTAACACAGATACGCAGTATTTT
abundance: -; d_gene: -; v_gene: TRBV4-1; j_gene: TRBJ2-7; CDR3aa: CASSHGDVGYEQYF; CDR3nt: TGCGCCAGCAGCCATGGAGACGTAGGCTACGAGCAGTACTTC
abundance: -; d_gene: TRBD2; v_gene: TRBV5-1; j_gene: TRBJ2-7; CDR3aa: CASSLSGREDEQYF; CDR3nt: TGCGCCAGCAGCTTAAGCGGGAGGGAGGACGAGCAGTACTTC
abundance: -; d_gene: TRBD2; v_gene: TRBV29-1; j_gene: TRBJ2-3; CDR3aa: CSVGSSGITDTQYF; CDR3nt: TGCAGCGTTGGGTCTAGCGGAATCACAGATACGCAGTATTTT
abundance: -; d_gene: TRBD2; v_gene: TRBV4-1; j_gene: TRBJ2-2; CDR3aa: CASSQRLAGVSGELFF; CDR3nt: TGCGCCAGCAGCCAGCGGCTAGCGGGAGTTAGCGGGGAGCTGTTTTTT
abundance: -; d_gene: -; v_gene: TRBV28; j_gene: TRBJ2-2; CDR3aa: CVVGALTGELFF; CDR3nt: TGCGTGGTAGGGGCTCTCACCGGGGAGCTGTTTTTT
abundance: -; d_gene: TRBD2; v_gene: TRBV7-8; j_gene: TRBJ2-7; CDR3aa: CASSFRSLAGVWVYEQYF; CDR3nt: TGTGCCAGCAGCTTTCGGTCTCTAGCGGGAGTCTGGGTCTACGAGCAGTACTTC
abundance: once; d_gene: -; v_gene: TRBV5-1; j_gene: TRBJ1-2; CDR3aa: CASSLDGREASGYTF; CDR3nt: TGCGCCAGCAGCTTGGATGGAAGAGAGGCCAGTGGCTACACCTTC
abundance: -; d_gene: -; v_gene: TRBV5-1; j_gene: TRBJ1-1; CDR3aa: CASSLSKNTEAFF; CDR3nt: TGCGCCAGCAGCTTGAGCAAGAACACTGAAGCTTTCTTT
abundance: -; d_gene: TRBD1; v_gene: TRBV7-3; j_gene: TRBJ1-1; CDR3aa: CASSLQTGAMVTEAFF; CDR3nt: TGTGCCAGCAGCTTGCAGACAGGGGCTATGGTCACTGAAGCTTTCTTT
abundance: -; d_gene: -; v_gene: TRBV10-1; j_gene: TRBJ2-1; CDR3aa: CASSEQNYNEQFF; CDR3nt: TGCGCCAGCAGTGAGCAGAACTACAATGAGCAGTTCTTC
abundance: -; d_gene: -; v_gene: TRBV30; j_gene: TRBJ2-3; CDR3aa: CAWRVGQKNTQYF; CDR3nt: TGTGCCTGGAGAGTCGGACAGAAAAATACGCAGTATTTT